A single sample is the source of the 20 T cell receptor beta chains below, sequenced in a study of blood T cell repertoires in COVID-19. Here immunoSEQ multiplex PCR was the method, and the copy in TCRdb shows in-frame clones only, minus some. This sample has 300,000 or so clones, with about 90% found just once. The sequenced material came from PBMCs or T cells enriched from blood (not recorded which). All receptors come from a woman aged 45-65 years who had been exposed to COVID-19.

V usage is TRBV28 and J usage is TRBJ2-5, with 7 bases that match TRBD1. The CDR3 consists of 13 residues. CDR1 is MDHEN, CDR2 SYDVKM, per germline. After removal of 5 bases from V and 5 bases from J, the junction contained 5 bases not matched to a gene. This CDR3 reads CASSDQGEETQYF. In nucleotides, the CDR3 is TGTGCCAGCAGTGATCAGGGGGAGGAGACCCAGTACTTC. The full variable domain, its missing parts supplied by reference TRBV28 and TRBJ2-5, is DVKVTQSSRYLVKRTGEKVFLECVQDMDHENMFWYRQDPGLGLRLIYFSYDVKMKEKGDIPEGYSVSREKKERFSLILESASTNQTSMYLCASSDQGEETQYFGPGTRLLVL.

The V call is TRBV19, the J call TRBJ1-6; a possible D gene is TRBD1 (6 bases). This CDR3 is built from 15 residues. Germline loops: CDR1 LNHDA, CDR2 SQIVND (reference sequence). V shed 6 bases and J shed 8 bases, with 17 bases lying between them. CDR3 region: CASSLRAPGDSPLHF. The CDR3 DNA reads as TGTGCCAGTAGCTTGCGGGCCCCAGGGGATTCACCCCTCCACTTT.

The V gene is TRBV7-8, the J gene TRBJ2-1; 10 nucleotides align to TRBD2. The germline V gene encodes CDR1 SGHVS and CDR2 FQNEAQ. The CDR3 extends over 16 amino acids. With V trimmed by 0 bases and J by 7 bases, 6 bases remained unmatched. In DNA, the CDR3 is TGTGCCAGCAGCTTAGCGGCAGCGGGGGGGCGGAATGAGCAGTTCTTC. Amino acid sequence: CASSLAAAGGRNEQFF.

The genes are TRBV5-6 and TRBJ1-2, with no clear D. V gave up 0 bases and J gave up 7 bases, with 16 bases separating them. The CDR3 loop spans 15 amino acids. The germline gives CDR1 SGHDT, CDR2 YYEEEE. The CDR3 protein is CASSLARDRNRGYTF. Written as DNA, the CDR3 is TGTGCCAGCAGCTTGGCTCGGGATCGAAATCGTGGCTACACCTTC.

The chain joins TRBV6-1 to TRBJ1-6; TRBD1 agrees at 9 bases. V shed 2 bases and J 9 bases; nucleotides not matched to a gene: 14. From germline, CDR1 is MNHNS and CDR2 SASEGT. The CDR3 sequence is 18 residues long. The CDR3 loop reads CASSESGQGSSKSSPLHF. In nucleotides, the CDR3 is TGTGCCAGCAGTGAATCGGGACAGGGATCTTCGAAAAGTTCACCCCTCCACTTT.

J is TRBJ2-7 and V is TRBV3-1 (or the pseudogene TRBV3-2), with D possibly TRBD2 on 5 matching bases. Trimming took 0 bases from V and 7 from J, leaving 22 bases between them. The CDR3 has 17 residues. The V gene's germline CDR1 is LGHDT and CDR2 YNNKEL (reference sequence). CDR3 sequence (DNA): TGTGCCAGCAGCCAAGAGGAAGTGGGGAGTTGGATGCAGGAGCAGTACTTC. It encodes CASSQEEVGSWMQEQYF.

This clone was detected a few times. The chain recombines TRBV19 with TRBJ2-2; the match to TRBD2 covers 8 bases. V shed 8 bases, J shed 2 bases, and the junction held 7 bases outside the gene matches. The germline CDR1 and CDR2 sequences are LNHDA and SQIVND (reference sequence). The CDR3 loop spans 15 amino acids. CDR3 loop: CASGVAGTNTGELFF. The CDR3 nucleotides are TGTGCCAGTGGGGTAGCGGGAACAAACACCGGGGAGCTGTTTTTT. Full variable domain (missing parts from reference TRBV19 and TRBJ2-2): DGGITQSPKYLFRKEGQNVTLSCEQNLNHDAMYWYRQDPGQGLRLIYYSQIVNDFQKGDIAEGYSVSREKKESFPLTVTSAQKNPTAFYLCASGVAGTNTGELFFGEGSRLTVL.

This clone was recorded once. V is TRBV5-1 and J is TRBJ2-3; the D gene is possibly TRBD1 (6 bases). Trimming took 0 bases from V and 5 from J, leaving 13 bases between them. CDR1 and CDR2 from the germline V gene are SGHRS and YFSETQ. The CDR3 contains 15 residues. As DNA, the CDR3 is TGCGCCAGCAGCTTGGTCATCAGGGGTGGAGATACGCAGTATTTT. It translates to CASSLVIRGGDTQYF. Drawing the rest from reference TRBV5-1 and TRBJ2-3, the complete variable domain is KAGVTQTPRYLIKTRGQQVTLSCSPISGHRSVSWYQQTPGQGLQFLFEYFSETQRNKGNFPGRFSGRQFSNSRSEMNVSTLELGDSALYLCASSLVIRGGDTQYFGPGTRLTVL.

This chain links TRBV18 with TRBJ2-5, with 8 bases identical to TRBD2. Germline V lookup: CDR1 KGHSH, CDR2 LQKENI. The V gene end was trimmed by 5 bases and the J gene end by 1 base; junction bases not matched to a gene: 3. The CDR3 is 14 amino acids. The CDR3 DNA reads as TGTGCCAGCTCAACTGGGACTAGCCAAGAGACCCAGTACTTC. This codes for CASSTGTSQETQYF.

This clone was counted between two and nine times. The chain links TRBV28 to TRBJ1-4; D is ambiguous. Germline V gene sequence: CDR1 MDHEN, CDR2 SYDVKM. There are 14 residues in the CDR3. V lost 4 bases and J lost 5, with 11 bases in between. The CDR3 here is CASSSPGVNEKLFF. CDR3 nucleotides: TGTGCCAGCAGTTCCCCCGGGGTGAATGAAAAACTGTTTTTT.

The V gene is TRBV28, the J gene TRBJ1-6; 7 bases are a match to TRBD1. J was trimmed by 10 bases and V by 6 bases; bases with no gene match: 12. This CDR3 has 15 amino acids. Looked up from germline, CDR1 is MDHEN and CDR2 is SYDVKM. This CDR3 is CASRTGTVVVSPLHF. The DNA of the CDR3 is TGTGCCAGCAGGACCGGGACAGTTGTCGTCTCACCCCTCCACTTT.

The CDR3 DNA reads TGTGCCAGCAGCTTGTGGTCACAGAGCACAGATACGCAGTATTTT. It encodes CASSLWSQSTDTQYF. This chain uses TRBV5-5 with TRBJ2-3; no clear D. Germline CDR1 and CDR2: SGHKS and YYEKEE (reference sequence). V lost 1 base to trimming and J lost 0 bases, with 9 bases between them. The CDR3 runs to 15 residues.

J is TRBJ2-3 and V is TRBV18; D remains ambiguous. CDR3 length equals 14 residues. The germline V gene has CDR1 KGHSH and CDR2 LQKENI. The germline V and J ends were trimmed by 3 bases and 5 bases, with 12 bases remaining between them. CDR3: CASSPSGWRDTQYF. As DNA, the CDR3 is TGTGCCAGCTCACCCTCCGGTTGGAGAGATACGCAGTATTTT.

The chain combines TRBV28 with TRBJ2-7, with D perhaps matching TRBD2 (5 bases). V was pared by 4 bases and J by 0 bases, with 10 bases between. There are 14 residues in the CDR3. Germline V CDR1 and CDR2: MDHEN, SYDVKM. The CDR3 bases are TGTGCCAGCAGTTCGCCGGGGTCCTCCTACGAGCAGTACTTC. Amino acids: CASSSPGSSYEQYF.

The CDR3 nucleotides read TGCGCCAGCAGCTTGGATGCGAATACGCAGTATTTT. It codes for CASSLDANTQYF. V and J are TRBV5-1 and TRBJ2-3; D gene uncertain. CDR1 and CDR2 (germline): SGHRS, YFSETQ. Trimming pared 0 bases from V and 7 bases from J, leaving 6 bases between. This CDR3 comprises 12 residues.

The table lists this clone with a count of one. The genes are TRBV5-4 and TRBJ2-7; D might be TRBD2 (6 bases). Deletions cut 4 bases from V and 9 bases from J, with 26 bases between. The germline CDR1 and CDR2 sequences are SGHNT and YYREEE (reference sequence). This CDR3 is 16 amino acids long. The CDR3 spells CASSQAGPIHLRAQYF. DNA for the CDR3: TGTGCCAGCAGCCAGGCGGGGCCAATCCATTTACGAGCGCAGTACTTC.

This clone was recorded once. The chain joins TRBV20-1 to TRBJ2-7; 8 bases are a match to TRBD1. Germline-derived CDR1 and CDR2 are DFQATT and SNEGSKA (reference sequence). The CDR3 spans 13 residues. V gave up 3 bases and J gave up 4 bases; unmatched junction bases: 5. The CDR3 DNA sequence: TGCAGTGCTAGTCGGGACAGGCTATACGAGCAGTACTTC. Translation gives CSASRDRLYEQYF.

The chain carries TRBV24-1 and TRBJ2-3, with 7 bases identical to TRBD1. Germline V CDR1 and CDR2: KGHDR, SFDVKD. This CDR3 spans 13 amino acids. V lost 2 bases to trimming and J lost 9 bases; unmatched junction nucleotides: 4. CDR3 sequence reads: CATSDSFRGTQYF. The CDR3 DNA reads TGTGCCACCAGTGATTCATTCAGGGGGACGCAGTATTTT.

The chain is built from TRBV28 and TRBJ2-7; possibly TRBD2 for D (5 bases). This CDR3 has 11 residues. Trimming took off 11 bases at V and 2 bases at J, with 10 bases between the two ends. The germline V gene has CDR1 MDHEN and CDR2 SYDVKM. The CDR3 spells CAAGPPYEQYF. CDR3 nucleotide sequence: TGTGCCGCGGGTCCACCCTACGAGCAGTACTTC.

The CDR3 DNA follows: TGCGCCAGCAGCCAAGATCTAGCGGGGGGAGCGGTCACCGGGGAGCTGTTTTTT. Protein sequence: CASSQDLAGGAVTGELFF. This chain connects TRBV4-1 to TRBJ2-2; 11 bases align to TRBD2. There are 18 residues in the CDR3. The junction had 7 bases not matched to a gene; V was cut back by 0 bases and J by 4 bases. Germline CDR1 is MGHRA and CDR2 is YSYEKL.